Below are 25 T cell receptor beta chains sequenced from a single sample in a study of T-cell reconstitution after alpha-beta-depleted transplantation in children. Researchers prepared the TCRbeta library using unique molecular identifiers, the study reports. TCRdb passed the PCR reads through MiXCR, listing each CDR3 protein once. Among more than 90,000 distinct CDR3 sequences listed, 9% to 12% were seen once. The sequences come from PBMCs, collected before TCRalphabeta/CD19-depleted stem cell transplant. All receptors come from a boy younger than 10 with acute lymphoblastic leukemia, due to receive a stem cell transplant.

This clonotype has a count of ten or more. The chain is built from TRBV5-1 and TRBJ1-2; no clear D. CDR3 length equals 15 residues. V lost 0 bases and J lost 4, with 13 bases in between. Germline V lookup: CDR1 SGHRS, CDR2 YFSETQ. This CDR3 is CASSLAGRDGYGYTF. The CDR3, as DNA: TGCGCCAGCAGCTTGGCCGGGAGGGATGGCTATGGCTACACCTTC.

The J gene is TRBJ2-3, the V gene TRBV10-2; D might be TRBD1 (6 bases). This CDR3 contains 14 residues. CDR1 WSHSY and CDR2 SAAADI come from the germline V gene. V shed 7 bases and J shed 2 bases, with 13 bases lying between them. The CDR3 DNA reads as TGCGCCAGCATTCCACAGGGTAACACAGATACGCAGTATTTT. Translation: CASIPQGNTDTQYF.

This clonotype showed up just a few times. The chain combines TRBV15 with TRBJ2-1, with a tentative D call TRBD2 (6 bases). The germline V and J ends were trimmed by 0 bases and 5 bases, with 11 bases remaining between them. Germline V gene data show CDR1 as LNHNV and CDR2 as YYDKDF (reference sequence). This CDR3 is 15 amino acids long. CDR3 loop: CATSRDVWRDNEQFF. For the CDR3, the DNA is TGTGCCACCAGCAGAGATGTGTGGAGGGACAATGAGCAGTTCTTC. The complete variable domain, with remaining parts taken from reference TRBV15 and TRBJ2-1, reads DAMVIQNPRYQVTQFGKPVTLSCSQTLNHNVMYWYQQKSSQAPKLLFHYYDKDFNNEADTPDNFQSRRPNTSFCFLDIRSPGLGDTAMYLCATSRDVWRDNEQFFGPGTRLTVL.

A few counts support this clonotype. The J gene is TRBJ2-7, the V gene TRBV20-1; the D is unclear. Germline CDR1 reads DFQATT; CDR2 reads SNEGSKA (reference sequence). This CDR3 has 12 amino acids. V was shortened by 1 base and J by 0 bases, with 4 bases between the two germline ends. CDR3 bases: TGCAGTGCTAGAGCACCCTCCTACGAGCAGTACTTC. Residues: CSARAPSYEQYF.

The gene calls are TRBV15 and TRBJ2-1; 7 bases map to TRBD1. V lost 3 bases, J lost 4 bases, and 12 bases stayed unmatched. Germline CDR1 reads LNHNV; CDR2 reads YYDKDF (reference sequence). This CDR3 region has 17 residues. The CDR3 is CATSSDLSGQNYNEQFF. The CDR3 bases are TGTGCCACCAGCAGTGACCTGTCGGGACAGAATTACAATGAGCAGTTCTTC.

This sequence joins TRBV29-1 and TRBJ2-1; TRBD2 might be the D (5 bases). Germline-derived CDR1 and CDR2 are SQVTM and ANQGSEA. This CDR3 has 12 residues. Trimming removed 3 bases from V and 6 bases from J, with 9 bases in between. CDR3 loop: CSVDGVSNEQFF. As DNA, the CDR3 is TGCAGCGTTGACGGGGTTAGCAATGAGCAGTTCTTC.

The V gene is TRBV5-1, the J gene TRBJ2-3, with D perhaps matching TRBD1 (5 bases). The CDR3 sequence is 17 residues long. Trimming took 4 bases from V and 2 from J, leaving 20 bases between them. Germline-derived CDR1 and CDR2 are SGHRS and YFSETQ. The CDR3 is CASSPFYRQTNTDTQYF. The CDR3 DNA sequence: TGCGCCAGCAGCCCGTTTTATCGACAGACAAACACAGATACGCAGTATTTT.

This clonotype was observed a few times. The chain is built from TRBV21-1 and TRBJ2-1; the table's TRBD2 call for D was not verified on the DNA. TRBV21-1 is marked as a pseudogene. The CDR3 loop spans 16 amino acids. CDR3 loop: CASSSPREKAQDEQFF. CDR3 coding DNA: TGTGCCAGCAGCTCGCCGCGGGAGAAGGCCCAGGATGAGCAGTTCTTC.

This clonotype appeared many times. V and J are TRBV6-5 and TRBJ2-1, with TRBD2 as a possible D gene (6 bases). CDR3 length: 16 amino acids. Germline CDR1 is MNHEY and CDR2 is SVGAGI. Trimming took off 7 bases at V and 9 bases at J, with 25 bases between the two ends. CDR3: CASTKDRGGISLEQFF. The CDR3 DNA sequence: TGTGCCAGCACCAAAGATCGGGGCGGGATCAGCCTTGAGCAGTTCTTC.

This clonotype has a count of ten or more. The CDR3 spells CASSYRVTGLETGELFF. The CDR3 DNA is TGTGCCAGCAGCTATCGGGTGACAGGGCTTGAAACCGGGGAGCTGTTTTTT. The chain couples TRBV7-2 to TRBJ2-2; 7 nucleotides line up with TRBD1. Germline V gene sequence: CDR1 SGHTA, CDR2 FQGNSA. Trimming took 4 bases from V and 5 from J; bases not matched to a gene: 13. The CDR3 consists of 17 residues.

This clonotype occurred a few times. This sequence joins TRBV10-1 and TRBJ1-4; a weak D match, TRBD1 (6 bases). The V and J ends lost 3 bases and 6 bases respectively, with 11 bases between them. Germline V gene lookup returns CDR1 WNHNN and CDR2 SYGVQD (reference sequence). The CDR3 covers 14 residues. CDR3: CASSERQADEKLFF. CDR3 DNA sequence: TGCGCCAGCAGTGAACGACAGGCAGATGAAAAACTGTTTTTT.

This clonotype was seen a few times. This chain connects TRBV15 to TRBJ2-5; 8 bases are shared with TRBD1. Trimming removed 3 bases from V and 5 bases from J; junction bases left unmatched: 8. This CDR3 has 15 amino acids. Germline loops: CDR1 LNHNV, CDR2 YYDKDF (reference sequence). This chain's CDR3 is CATSRDRASWETQYF. DNA of the CDR3: TGTGCCACCAGCAGGGACAGGGCGAGTTGGGAGACCCAGTACTTC.

V gene TRBV28 combines with J gene TRBJ2-7; no firm D call. This CDR3 spans 14 amino acids. Germline V gives CDR1 MDHEN, CDR2 SYDVKM. The V end was cut by 2 bases, the J end by 2 bases, with 10 bases between. The CDR3 DNA follows: TGTGCCAGCAGTTTACTCGACACACCCTACGAGCAGTACTTC. Translated, it gives CASSLLDTPYEQYF.

This clonotype turned up a few times. The gene calls are TRBV19 and TRBJ1-5; TRBD1 might be the D (5 bases). The germline gives CDR1 LNHDA, CDR2 SQIVND (reference sequence). This CDR3 is 15 amino acids long. V lost 6 bases, J lost 1 base, and 13 bases lay in between. The CDR3 sequence is CASSPGTSSNQPQHF. In nucleotides, the CDR3 is TGTGCCAGTAGCCCCGGGACTTCGAGCAATCAGCCCCAGCATTTT.

The table lists this clonotype with a few counts. The chain links TRBV6-1 to TRBJ2-3, with TRBD1 matching over 11 bases. The CDR3 is 16 residues long. J gave up 3 bases and V 4 bases, and 6 bases lay outside the gene matches. Looked up from germline, CDR1 is MNHNS and CDR2 is SASEGT. The CDR3 DNA reads TGTGCCAGCAGTGGTCGGACAGGGGGCAGTACAGATACGCAGTATTTT. It yields the protein CASSGRTGGSTDTQYF.

This clonotype has just a few counts. The genes are TRBV15 and TRBJ2-3; D is uncertain. The germline V gene has CDR1 LNHNV and CDR2 YYDKDF (reference sequence). Trimming stripped 5 bases from V and 5 bases from J, with 11 bases between. CDR3 size: 13 residues. The CDR3 loop reads CATSPPWEDTQYF. The DNA of the CDR3 is TGTGCCACCAGCCCCCCCTGGGAAGATACGCAGTATTTT.

The genes are TRBV7-8 and TRBJ2-1, with 11 bases fitting TRBD2. The CDR3 has 14 residues. V gave up 4 bases and J gave up 9 bases; unmatched junction bases: 5. Germline CDR1 SGHVS, CDR2 FQNEAQ. The CDR3 here is CASSSILAGGEQFF. CDR3 nucleotides: TGTGCCAGCAGCTCGATTCTAGCGGGAGGTGAGCAGTTCTTC.

The chain combines TRBV29-1 with TRBJ2-1; 8 nucleotides match TRBD1. The CDR3 contains 14 residues. Per germline, CDR1 SQVTM and CDR2 ANQGSEA. Trimming took 3 bases from V and 3 from J; bases not matched to a gene: 4. CDR3 amino acids: CSVDRTGGYNEQFF. In DNA form, the CDR3 reads TGCAGCGTTGATCGCACAGGGGGCTACAATGAGCAGTTCTTC.

The chain links TRBV3-1 to TRBJ1-2; D remains ambiguous. CDR1 is LGHDT and CDR2 is YNNKEL in the germline V gene (reference sequence). Trimming took off 5 bases at V and 7 bases at J, with 20 bases between the two ends. The CDR3 is 15 amino acids. Here the CDR3 DNA reads TGTGCCAGCAGCTCACTCGGGAAGGGAGTAGGTGGCTACACCTTC. It is translated as CASSSLGKGVGGYTF.

The genes are TRBV28 and TRBJ2-2; 8 bases align to TRBD2. CDR1 is MDHEN and CDR2 is SYDVKM in the germline V gene. The CDR3 is made up of 16 amino acids. V dropped 8 bases and J dropped 2; count of bases not matched to a gene: 10. The CDR3 spells CASRSAGVINTGELFF. CDR3 coding DNA: TGTGCCAGCCGGTCAGCGGGAGTTATAAACACCGGGGAGCTGTTTTTT. Based on the CDR3 plus reference TRBV28 and TRBJ2-2, the full variable domain is DVKVTQSSRYLVKRTGEKVFLECVQDMDHENMFWYRQDPGLGLRLIYFSYDVKMKEKGDIPEGYSVSREKKERFSLILESASTNQTSMYLCASRSAGVINTGELFFGEGSRLTVL.

V and J are TRBV7-8 and TRBJ2-1, with 14 bases aligning to TRBD2. Germline CDR1 and CDR2: SGHVS and FQNEAQ. V gave up 5 bases and J gave up 0 bases; unmatched junction bases: 9. The CDR3 extends over 19 amino acids. CDR3 sequence (DNA): TGTGCCAGCAGCCCTAGGGGGACTAGCGGGAGAGGCTCCTACAATGAGCAGTTCTTC. This translates into CASSPRGTSGRGSYNEQFF.

The V call is TRBV5-6, the J call TRBJ2-7; D may be TRBD2 (6 bases). The ends were cut back, 2 bases at V and 0 bases at J, with 21 bases in the middle. The length of the CDR3 is 18 residues. The V gene's germline CDR1 is SGHDT and CDR2 YYEEEE. The CDR3 DNA sequence: TGTGCCAGCAGCTTACTATCCCGCGGGACTCAGAGCTCCTACGAGCAGTACTTC. Protein product: CASSLLSRGTQSSYEQYF.

In this sample, this clonotype turned up many times. The V and J genes are TRBV5-1 and TRBJ2-1, with unresolved D. CDR1 SGHRS and CDR2 YFSETQ come from the germline V gene. The CDR3 covers 13 residues. V lost 0 bases and J lost 7, with 8 bases in between. Written as DNA, the CDR3 is TGCGCCAGCAGCTTGGGGTCGATAAATGAGCAGTTCTTC. It translates to CASSLGSINEQFF. Drawing the rest from reference TRBV5-1 and TRBJ2-1, the complete variable domain is KAGVTQTPRYLIKTRGQQVTLSCSPISGHRSVSWYQQTPGQGLQFLFEYFSETQRNKGNFPGRFSGRQFSNSRSEMNVSTLELGDSALYLCASSLGSINEQFFGPGTRLTVL.

This clonotype was counted at least ten times. The chain has TRBV7-2 and TRBJ2-7, with 8 bases aligning to TRBD1. Germline-derived CDR1 and CDR2 are SGHTA and FQGNSA. The CDR3 extends over 13 amino acids. Unmatched junction bases numbered 7, after V lost 6 bases and J lost 6 bases. DNA of the CDR3: TGTGCCAGCAGACGGGACAGGTCCGGCGAGCAGTACTTC. Protein: CASRRDRSGEQYF.

A few counts support this clonotype. V and J are TRBV4-1 and TRBJ2-1; TRBD2 agrees at 10 bases. Germline values: CDR1 MGHRA, CDR2 YSYEKL. The CDR3 totals 17 residues. The trim removed 3 bases at V and 4 bases at J, leaving 9 bases unmatched. The CDR3 sequence: CASSHPPGTSEYNEQFF. The DNA for the CDR3 is TGCGCCAGCAGCCATCCACCCGGGACTAGCGAGTACAATGAGCAGTTCTTC.